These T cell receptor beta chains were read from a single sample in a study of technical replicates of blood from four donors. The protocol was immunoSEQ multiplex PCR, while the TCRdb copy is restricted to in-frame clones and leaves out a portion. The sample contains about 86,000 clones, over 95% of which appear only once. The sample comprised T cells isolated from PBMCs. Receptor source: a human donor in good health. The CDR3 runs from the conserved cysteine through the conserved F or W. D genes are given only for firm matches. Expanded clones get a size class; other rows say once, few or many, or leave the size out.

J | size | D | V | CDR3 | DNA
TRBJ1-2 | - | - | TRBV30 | CAWLYIYGYTF | TGTGCCTGGCTTTATATCTATGGCTACACCTTC
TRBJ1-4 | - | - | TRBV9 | CASSVSGTNEKLFF | TGTGCCAGCAGCGTGTCAGGGACTAATGAAAAACTGTTTTTT
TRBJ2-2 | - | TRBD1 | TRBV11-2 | CASSFSAGGTGELFF | TGTGCCAGCAGCTTCTCAGCAGGGGGTACCGGGGAGCTGTTTTTT
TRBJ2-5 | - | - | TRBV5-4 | CASSPRNQETQYF | TGTGCCAGCTCCCCGCGGAACCAAGAGACCCAGTACTTC
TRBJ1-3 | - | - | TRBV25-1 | CASSEHTLGNTIYF | TGTGCCAGCAGTGAACACACCCTTGGAAACACCATATATTTT
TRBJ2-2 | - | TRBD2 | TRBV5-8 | CASSYRTSGSTGELFF | TGTGCCAGCAGCTATCGAACTAGCGGGAGTACCGGGGAGCTGTTTTTT
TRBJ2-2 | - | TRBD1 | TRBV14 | CASTTQGTHTGELFF | TGTGCCAGCACCACACAGGGGACCCACACCGGGGAGCTGTTTTTT
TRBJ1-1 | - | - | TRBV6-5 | CASSLGGIDTEAFF | TGTGCCAGCAGCTTGGGGGGTATCGACACTGAAGCTTTCTTT
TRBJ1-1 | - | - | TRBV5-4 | CASSLGTGDDKAFF | TGTGCCAGCAGCTTGGGAACGGGGGACGACAAAGCTTTCTTT
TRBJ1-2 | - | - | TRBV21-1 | CASSKAKEPIKGGTGYTF | TGTGCCAGCAGCAAAGCTAAAGAACCCATAAAAGGGGGTACTGGCTACACCTTC
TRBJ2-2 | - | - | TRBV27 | CASSSGRTTRELFF | TGTGCCAGCAGTTCGGGGAGGACTACCCGGGAGCTGTTTTTT
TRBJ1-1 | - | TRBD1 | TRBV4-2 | CASRQGSIPEAFF | TGTGCCAGCAGACAGGGGAGTATCCCTGAAGCTTTCTTT
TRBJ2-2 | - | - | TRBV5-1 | CASSNRVGHPGELFF | TGCGCCAGCAGCAACCGGGTGGGGCACCCCGGGGAGCTGTTTTTT
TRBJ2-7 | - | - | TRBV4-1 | CASSQVPSYEQYF | TGCGCCAGCAGCCAAGTTCCGTCCTACGAGCAGTACTTC
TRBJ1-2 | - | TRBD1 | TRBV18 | CASSGEQGLGYYGYTF | TGTGCCAGCTCCGGCGAACAGGGGTTGGGGTACTATGGCTACACCTTC
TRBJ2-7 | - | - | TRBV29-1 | CSVGAYEQYF | TGCAGCGTTGGAGCCTACGAGCAGTACTTC
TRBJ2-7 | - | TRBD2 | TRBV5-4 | CASSLASGNFEQYF | TGTGCCAGCAGCCTCGCTAGCGGGAATTTCGAGCAGTACTTC
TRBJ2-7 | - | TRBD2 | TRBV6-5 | CASSYSTGGDSYEQYF | TGTGCCAGCAGTTACTCGACGGGGGGGGACTCCTACGAGCAGTACTTC
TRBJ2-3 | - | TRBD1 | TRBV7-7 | CASSRTGESTDTQYF | TGTGCCAGCAGCCGGACAGGGGAGAGCACAGATACGCAGTATTTT
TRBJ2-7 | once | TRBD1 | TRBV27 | CASSPDREQDFYEQYF | TGTGCCAGCAGTCCCGACAGGGAACAGGACTTTTACGAGCAGTACTTC
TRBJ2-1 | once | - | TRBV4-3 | CASSQEWAGYNEQFF | TGCGCCAGCAGCCAAGAATGGGCTGGCTACAATGAGCAGTTCTTC
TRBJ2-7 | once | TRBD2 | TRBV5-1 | CASRRTSGYEQYF | TGCGCCAGCAGGAGGACTAGCGGGTACGAGCAGTACTTC
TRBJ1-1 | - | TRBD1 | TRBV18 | CASSPRDRGNTEAFF | TGTGCCAGCTCACCACGGGACAGGGGAAACACTGAAGCTTTCTTT
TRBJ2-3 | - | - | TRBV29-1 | CSVRAGPGTDTQYF | TGCAGCGTTAGAGCCGGCCCGGGGACAGATACGCAGTATTTT
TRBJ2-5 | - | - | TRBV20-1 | CSAYGEETQYF | TGCAGTGCATACGGTGAAGAGACCCAGTACTTC
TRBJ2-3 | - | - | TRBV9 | CASSGYTDTQYF | TGTGCCAGCTCAGGGTACACAGATACGCAGTATTTT
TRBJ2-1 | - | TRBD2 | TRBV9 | CASSVEFSGSYNEQFF | TGTGCCAGCAGCGTAGAATTTAGCGGGAGTTACAATGAGCAGTTCTTC
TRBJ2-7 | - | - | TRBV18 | CASSVLYGSYEQYF | TGTGCCAGCTCAGTACTATACGGATCCTACGAGCAGTACTTC
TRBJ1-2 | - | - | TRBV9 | CASSVGLTGRGGYTF | TGTGCCAGCAGCGTAGGTCTTACGGGTAGGGGAGGCTACACCTTC
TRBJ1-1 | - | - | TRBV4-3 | CASSQDGGPLTEAFF | TGCGCCAGCAGCCAAGATGGAGGACCACTCACTGAAGCTTTCTTT
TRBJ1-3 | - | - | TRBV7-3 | CASSLLGESGNTIYF | TGTGCCAGCAGCTTACTAGGGGAATCTGGAAACACCATATATTTT
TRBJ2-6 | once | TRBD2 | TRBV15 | CATSARETGANVLTF | TGTGCCACCAGCGCGCGGGAGACTGGGGCCAACGTCCTGACTTTC
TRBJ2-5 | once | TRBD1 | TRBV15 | CATSRSRDRGETQYF | TGTGCCACCAGCAGAAGCCGGGACAGGGGAGAGACCCAGTACTTC
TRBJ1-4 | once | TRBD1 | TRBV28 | CASTHLRDREILNEKLFF | TGTGCCAGCACTCACCTCCGGGACAGGGAGATCCTAAATGAAAAACTGTTTTTT
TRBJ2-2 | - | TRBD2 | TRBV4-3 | CASSQTGAGLGTGELFF | TGCGCCAGCAGCCAGACGGGAGCGGGACTGGGCACCGGGGAGCTGTTTTTT
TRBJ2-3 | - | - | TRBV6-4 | CATAREVTDTQYF | TGTGCCACGGCCAGGGAGGTAACAGATACGCAGTATTTT
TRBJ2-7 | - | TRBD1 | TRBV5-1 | CASSAGTGVYEQYF | TGCGCCAGCAGCGCTGGGACAGGAGTCTACGAGCAGTACTTC
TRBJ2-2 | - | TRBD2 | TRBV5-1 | CASSQPGLAGGPTGELFF | TGCGCCAGCAGCCAGCCGGGACTAGCGGGAGGGCCCACCGGGGAGCTGTTTTTT
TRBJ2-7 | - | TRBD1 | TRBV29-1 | CSVAGTDFYEQYF | TGCAGCGTTGCCGGGACAGACTTCTACGAGCAGTACTTC
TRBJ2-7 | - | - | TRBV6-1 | CASIGTAYEQYF | TGTGCCAGCATAGGCACAGCCTACGAGCAGTACTTC
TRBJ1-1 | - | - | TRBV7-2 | CASSLTVGAEAFF | TGTGCCAGCAGCTTAACGGTAGGGGCTGAAGCTTTCTTT
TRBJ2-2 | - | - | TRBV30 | CACQTGELFF | TGTGCCTGTCAGACCGGGGAGCTGTTTTTT
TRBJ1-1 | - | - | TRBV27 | CASSKSVLAEAFF | TGTGCCAGCAGTAAAAGCGTCTTGGCTGAAGCTTTCTTT
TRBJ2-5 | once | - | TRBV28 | CASSLPGTYQETQYF | TGTGCCAGCAGTTTGCCCGGGACTTACCAAGAGACCCAGTACTTC
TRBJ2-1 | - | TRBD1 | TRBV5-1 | CASSARTGTGRVNEQFF | TGCGCCAGCAGCGCGAGGACCGGGACAGGGAGGGTCAATGAGCAGTTCTTC
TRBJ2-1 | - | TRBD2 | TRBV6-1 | CASSELGLGVEFF | TGTGCCAGCAGTGAATTGGGACTAGGGGTAGAGTTCTTC
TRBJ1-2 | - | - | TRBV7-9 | CASSLGGAGYTF | TGTGCCAGCAGCTTAGGGGGCGCTGGCTACACCTTC
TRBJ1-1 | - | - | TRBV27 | CASSLGRGRVTEAFF | TGTGCCAGCAGTTTAGGAAGAGGCAGGGTTACTGAAGCTTTCTTT
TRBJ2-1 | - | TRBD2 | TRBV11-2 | CASSQVPGLAGYNEQFF | TGTGCCAGCAGCCAAGTCCCGGGACTAGCGGGTTACAATGAGCAGTTCTTC
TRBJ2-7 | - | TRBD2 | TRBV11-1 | CASRSGLAGGLESYEQYF | TGTGCCAGTCGCTCGGGACTAGCGGGAGGACTCGAATCCTACGAGCAGTACTTC
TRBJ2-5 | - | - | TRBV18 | CASSRVGQMRETQYF | TGTGCCAGCTCAAGGGTAGGACAGATGAGAGAGACCCAGTACTTC
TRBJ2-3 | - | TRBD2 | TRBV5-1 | CASSLVKSTSGTDTQYF | TGCGCCAGCAGCTTGGTAAAGTCGACTAGCGGCACAGATACGCAGTATTTT
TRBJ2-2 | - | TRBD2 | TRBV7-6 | CASSFHVGREQIHANTGELFF | TGTGCCAGCAGCTTCCACGTGGGGCGGGAGCAAATACACGCGAACACCGGGGAGCTGTTTTTT
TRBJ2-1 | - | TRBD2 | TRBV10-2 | CASSGSGRYSYNEQFF | TGCGCCAGCAGTGGTAGCGGGAGATACTCCTACAATGAGCAGTTCTTC
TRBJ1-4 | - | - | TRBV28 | CASKDTQGTNEKLFF | TGTGCCAGCAAGGACACACAGGGAACTAATGAAAAACTGTTTTTT
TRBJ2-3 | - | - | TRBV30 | CAWNQGQRDTQYF | TGTGCCTGGAACCAGGGGCAGAGAGATACGCAGTATTTT
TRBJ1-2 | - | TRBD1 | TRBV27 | CASSYGQGYGYTF | TGTGCCAGCAGTTACGGACAGGGCTATGGCTACACCTTC
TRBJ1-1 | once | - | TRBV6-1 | CASSEFGANTEAFF | TGTGCCAGCAGTGAATTCGGAGCGAACACTGAAGCTTTCTTT
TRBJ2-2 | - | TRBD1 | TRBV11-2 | CASSPRTGSGELFF | TGTGCCAGCAGCCCCAGGACAGGGTCCGGGGAGCTGTTTTTT